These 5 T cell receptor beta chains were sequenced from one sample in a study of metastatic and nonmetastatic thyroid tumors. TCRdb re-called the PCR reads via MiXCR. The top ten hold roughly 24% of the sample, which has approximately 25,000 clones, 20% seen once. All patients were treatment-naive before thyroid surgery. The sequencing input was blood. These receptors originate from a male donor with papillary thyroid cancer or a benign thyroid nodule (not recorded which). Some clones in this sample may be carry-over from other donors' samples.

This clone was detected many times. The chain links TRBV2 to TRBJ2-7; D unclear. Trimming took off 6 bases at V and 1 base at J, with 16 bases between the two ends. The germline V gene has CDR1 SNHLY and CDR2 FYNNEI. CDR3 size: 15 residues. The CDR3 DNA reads TGTGCCAGCAGGCCATCGGAACGGCGATCCTACGAGCAGTACTTC. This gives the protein CASRPSERRSYEQYF.

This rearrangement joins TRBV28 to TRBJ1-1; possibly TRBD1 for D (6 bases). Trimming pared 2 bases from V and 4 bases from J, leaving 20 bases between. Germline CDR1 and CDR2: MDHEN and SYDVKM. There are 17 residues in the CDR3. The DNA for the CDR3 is TGTGCCAGCAGTTTACTCGATTTAGCCAGGGGCCCCACTGAAGCTTTCTTT. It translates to CASSLLDLARGPTEAFF.

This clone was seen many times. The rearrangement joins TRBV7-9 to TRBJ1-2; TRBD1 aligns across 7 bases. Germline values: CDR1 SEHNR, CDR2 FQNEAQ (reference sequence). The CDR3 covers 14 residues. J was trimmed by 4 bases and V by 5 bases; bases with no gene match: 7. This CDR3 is CASSPTGVPYGYTF. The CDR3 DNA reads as TGTGCCAGCAGCCCAACAGGGGTCCCCTATGGCTACACCTTC.

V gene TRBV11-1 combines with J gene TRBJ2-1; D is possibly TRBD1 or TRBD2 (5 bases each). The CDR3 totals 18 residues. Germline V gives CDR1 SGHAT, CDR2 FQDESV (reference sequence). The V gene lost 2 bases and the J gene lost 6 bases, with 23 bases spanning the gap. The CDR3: CASSLMAPGAPAGNEQFF. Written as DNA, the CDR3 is TGTGCCAGCAGCTTAATGGCGCCCGGGGCCCCGGCTGGCAATGAGCAGTTCTTC.

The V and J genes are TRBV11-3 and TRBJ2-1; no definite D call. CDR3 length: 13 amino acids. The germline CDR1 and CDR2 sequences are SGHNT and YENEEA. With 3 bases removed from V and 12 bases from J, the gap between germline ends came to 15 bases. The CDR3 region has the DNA TGTGCCAGCAGCTTCTCTAGTGGCAACGTGCAGTTCTTC. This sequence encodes CASSFSSGNVQFF.